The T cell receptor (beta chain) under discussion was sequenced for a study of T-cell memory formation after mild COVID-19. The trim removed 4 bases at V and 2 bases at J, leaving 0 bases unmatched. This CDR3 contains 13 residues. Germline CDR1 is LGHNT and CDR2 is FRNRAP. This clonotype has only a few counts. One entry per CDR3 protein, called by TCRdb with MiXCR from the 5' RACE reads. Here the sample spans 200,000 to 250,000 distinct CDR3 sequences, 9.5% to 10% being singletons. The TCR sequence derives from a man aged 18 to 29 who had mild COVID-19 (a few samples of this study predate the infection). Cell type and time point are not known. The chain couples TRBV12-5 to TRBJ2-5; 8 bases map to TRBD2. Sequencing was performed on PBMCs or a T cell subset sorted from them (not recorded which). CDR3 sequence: CASGSSGQETQYF. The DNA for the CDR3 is TGTGCTAGTGGTTCTAGCGGGCAAGAGACCCAGTACTTC.